This T cell receptor beta chain was sequenced for a study of T-cell memory formation after mild COVID-19. Study-wide context: TCR clustering was largely donor specific.

This clonotype was detected only a few times. With constant-segment primers, 5'RACE yielded cDNA libraries of TCR alpha and TCR beta that carried sample barcodes and UMIs. TCRdb redid the calling of the 5' RACE reads with MiXCR, one entry per CDR3 protein. Of more than 300,000 distinct CDR3 sequences listed, 20% to 25% are singletons. Trimming removed 3 bases from V and 7 bases from J, with 16 bases in between. The germline V gene encodes CDR1 KGHSH and CDR2 LQKENI. This CDR3 region has 14 residues. This receptor was obtained from a man younger than 30 who had mild COVID-19 (a few samples of this study predate the infection). Cell type and time point are not known. The specimen was PBMCs or a T cell subset sorted from them (not recorded which). J is TRBJ2-7 and V is TRBV18, with a tentative D call TRBD1 (6 bases). CDR3 DNA: TGTGCCAGCTCACCGACCTCAGGGGCTGGAGAGCAGTACGTC. Translation: CASSPTSGAGEQYV.